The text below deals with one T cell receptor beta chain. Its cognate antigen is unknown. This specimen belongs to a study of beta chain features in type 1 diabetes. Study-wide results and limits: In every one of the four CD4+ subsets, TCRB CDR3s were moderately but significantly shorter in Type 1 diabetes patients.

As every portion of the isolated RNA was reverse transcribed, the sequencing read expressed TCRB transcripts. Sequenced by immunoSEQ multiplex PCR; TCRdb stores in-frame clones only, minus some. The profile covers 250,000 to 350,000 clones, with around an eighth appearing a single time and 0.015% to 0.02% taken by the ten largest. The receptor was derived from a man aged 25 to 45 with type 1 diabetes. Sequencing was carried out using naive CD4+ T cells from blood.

CDR3: CASSLVGTSGSSDTQYF. The CDR3 DNA is TGCGCCAGCAGCTTGGTTGGAACTAGCGGGAGCTCAGATACGCAGTATTTT. The chain has TRBV5-1 and TRBJ2-3, with 11 bases that match TRBD2. CDR1 SGHRS and CDR2 YFSETQ come from the germline V gene. The CDR3 has 17 amino acids. J gave up 4 bases and V 0 bases, and 7 bases lay outside the gene matches. Full variable domain (outside the CDR3, taken from reference TRBV5-1 and TRBJ2-3): KAGVTQTPRYLIKTRGQQVTLSCSPISGHRSVSWYQQTPGQGLQFLFEYFSETQRNKGNFPGRFSGRQFSNSRSEMNVSTLELGDSALYLCASSLVGTSGSSDTQYFGPGTRLTVL.